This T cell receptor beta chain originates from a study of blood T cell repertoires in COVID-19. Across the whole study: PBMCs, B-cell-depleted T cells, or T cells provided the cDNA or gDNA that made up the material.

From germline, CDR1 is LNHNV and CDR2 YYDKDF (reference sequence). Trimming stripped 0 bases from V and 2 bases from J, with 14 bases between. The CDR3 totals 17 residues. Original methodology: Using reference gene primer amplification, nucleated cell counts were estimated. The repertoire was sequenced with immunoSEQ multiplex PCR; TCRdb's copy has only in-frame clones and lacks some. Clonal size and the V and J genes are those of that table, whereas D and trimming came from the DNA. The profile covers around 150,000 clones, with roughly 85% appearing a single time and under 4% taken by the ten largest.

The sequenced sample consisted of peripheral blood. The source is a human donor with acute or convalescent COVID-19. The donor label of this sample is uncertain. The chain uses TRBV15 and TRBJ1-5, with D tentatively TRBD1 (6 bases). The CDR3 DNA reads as TGTGCCACCAGCAGAGATCAACAGGGCCGTGGCAATCAGCCCCAGCATTTT. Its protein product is CATSRDQQGRGNQPQHF.